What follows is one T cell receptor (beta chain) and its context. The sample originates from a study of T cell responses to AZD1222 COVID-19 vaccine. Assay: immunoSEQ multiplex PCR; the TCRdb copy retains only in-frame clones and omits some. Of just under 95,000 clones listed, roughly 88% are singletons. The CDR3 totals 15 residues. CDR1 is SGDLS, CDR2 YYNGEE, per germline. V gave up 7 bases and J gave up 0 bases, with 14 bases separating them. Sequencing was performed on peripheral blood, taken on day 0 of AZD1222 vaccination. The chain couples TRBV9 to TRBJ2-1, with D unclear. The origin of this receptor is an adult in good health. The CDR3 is CASADLTSSYNEQFF. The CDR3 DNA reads TGTGCCAGCGCGGATTTGACGAGCTCCTACAATGAGCAGTTCTTC.